These 29 T cell receptor beta chains came from one sample sequenced in a study of spatial heterogeneity in lung cancer. From the 5' RACE reads, TCRdb called clonotypes with MiXCR, one entry per CDR3 protein. The sample holds approximately 44,000 distinct CDR3 sequences; about an eighth are singletons and the top ten take approximately 40%. Time point meaning: sample taken at primary tumor resection. Tumor, nontumor lung or frozen PBMC supplied whole RNA, sequenced without sorting. This specimen consisted of PBMCs, obtained at surgery. Source of these receptors: a female donor with early-stage non-small cell lung cancer.

This clonotype was detected a few times. This CDR3 reads CASSTSGTVSNYGYTF. The DNA of the CDR3 is TGTGCCAGCAGCACCTCCGGGACAGTTTCTAACTATGGCTACACCTTC. This chain links TRBV28 with TRBJ1-2; TRBD1 matches at 7 bases. The germline V gene encodes CDR1 MDHEN and CDR2 SYDVKM. J lost 0 bases, V lost 6 bases, and 10 bases had no gene match. The CDR3 spans 16 residues.

The chain carries TRBV11-2 and TRBJ2-1; TRBD2 matches 12 bases. This CDR3 has 15 residues. The V segment lost 3 bases and the J segment 8 bases; nucleotides outside the gene matches: 5. Germline V gene data show CDR1 as SGHAT and CDR2 as FQNNGV. The CDR3 DNA reads as TGTGCCAGCAGCTTTCGGGCTAGCGGGGGGGATGAGCAGTTCTTC. Its translation: CASSFRASGGDEQFF.

The genes are TRBV11-2 and TRBJ1-1; D gene uncertain. The germline gives CDR1 SGHAT, CDR2 FQNNGV. The V gene lost 5 bases and the J gene lost 7 bases, with 8 bases spanning the gap. The CDR3 runs to 11 residues. CDR3 loop: CASSPTYEAFF. CDR3 nucleotides: TGTGCCAGCAGCCCAACTTATGAAGCTTTCTTT.

To note about this clonotype: A read error may account for a junction end that differs from germline. The gene calls are TRBV6-5 and TRBJ1-1, with D unclear. The germline V gene encodes CDR1 MNHEY and CDR2 SVGAGI. This CDR3 is 15 amino acids long. CDR3 nucleotides: TGTGCCAGCAGTCATAAGGCGCGGCTGAACACTAAAGCTTTCTTT. This sequence encodes CASSHKARLNTKAFF.

This clonotype turned up a few times. The J gene is TRBJ1-1, the V gene TRBV2, with a possible D match to TRBD1 (5 bases). There are 14 residues in the CDR3. V lost 9 bases and J lost 6, with 20 bases in between. Per the germline V gene, CDR1 is SNHLY and CDR2 is FYNNEI. For the CDR3, the DNA is TGTGCCAGATCACCCGACGCAGGGTTTTCTGAAGCTTTCTTT. It codes for CARSPDAGFSEAFF.

This clonotype was counted ten times or more. The rearrangement joins TRBV12-3 or TRBV12-4 to TRBJ1-2; possibly TRBD1 for D (6 bases). This CDR3 spans 13 amino acids. Trimming took 5 bases from V and 4 from J, leaving 11 bases between them. This chain's CDR3 is CASSGQQIYGYTF. CDR3 nucleotides: TGTGCCAGCAGTGGACAGCAAATCTATGGCTACACCTTC.

The chain has TRBV2 and TRBJ2-4; maybe TRBD2 (6 bases). The V gene's germline CDR1 is SNHLY and CDR2 FYNNEI. V was clipped by 9 bases and J by 0 bases, with 9 bases between them. This CDR3 has 13 amino acids. The CDR3 DNA is TGTGCCAGTGGACTATTAGCCAAAAACATTCAGTACTTC. The encoded protein is CASGLLAKNIQYF.

This chain joins TRBV4-2 and TRBJ2-7, with TRBD1 identical over 8 bases. Looked up from germline, CDR1 is LGHNA and CDR2 is YNFKEQ. V dropped 1 base and J dropped 4; count of bases not matched to a gene: 6. The CDR3 spans 15 residues. The CDR3 reads CASSQGAGGLYEQYF. CDR3 bases: TGTGCCAGCAGCCAAGGGGCAGGGGGCCTTTACGAGCAGTACTTC.

This clonotype was picked up a small number of times. The chain carries TRBV7-2 and TRBJ2-5, with 7 bases aligning to TRBD2. The CDR3 consists of 16 residues. The germline CDR1 and CDR2 sequences are SGHTA and FQGNSA. Trimming took 1 base from V and 3 from J; bases not matched to a gene: 8. The CDR3 is CASSLGMGGGEETQYF. The CDR3 DNA reads TGTGCCAGCAGCTTAGGGATGGGGGGGGGAGAAGAGACCCAGTACTTC.

The J gene is TRBJ2-5, the V gene TRBV5-1; a weak D match, TRBD1 (6 bases). The CDR3 contains 14 residues. Germline-derived CDR1 and CDR2 are SGHRS and YFSETQ. V lost 2 bases and J 1 base, leaving 9 bases between the germline ends. The CDR3 coding sequence is TGCGCCAGCAGCTTTGGCAGGGGCCAAGAGACCCAGTACTTC. Residues: CASSFGRGQETQYF.

This clonotype was seen only a few times. The chain recombines TRBV7-2 with TRBJ1-3; D unclear. The CDR3 runs to 15 residues. Per germline, CDR1 SGHTA and CDR2 FQGNSA. Trimming took off 2 bases at V and 1 base at J, with 9 bases between the two ends. For the CDR3, the DNA is TGTGCCAGCAGCTTATTAGGGAGGTCTGGAAACACCATATATTTT. This gives the protein CASSLLGRSGNTIYF.

This clonotype has a count of ten or more. CDR3 DNA sequence: TGTGCCATCAGTGGAAATTCGGCCAGGGCCGGCAGCAATCAGCCCCAGCATTTT. Its translation is CAISGNSARAGSNQPQHF. The rearrangement uses TRBV10-3 and TRBJ1-5, with D tentatively TRBD1 (5 bases). The germline V gene encodes CDR1 ENHRY and CDR2 SYGVKD. Trimming pared 4 bases from V and 1 base from J, leaving 20 bases between. This CDR3 contains 18 residues.

This clonotype was seen a few times. The J gene is TRBJ1-2, the V gene TRBV7-2; D ambiguous. The germline V gene has CDR1 SGHTA and CDR2 FQGNSA. V dropped 5 bases and J dropped 4 bases, with 8 bases sitting between them. The CDR3 extends over 12 amino acids. CDR3 sequence reads: CASSPRAYGYTF. CDR3 DNA sequence: TGTGCCAGCAGCCCGCGAGCCTATGGCTACACCTTC.

This clonotype showed up just a few times. J is TRBJ2-7 and V is TRBV5-1, with 9 bases fitting TRBD2. The V and J ends lost 6 bases and 2 bases, in that order; junction bases with no gene match: 12. Germline values: CDR1 SGHRS, CDR2 YFSETQ. This CDR3 is 16 amino acids long. The DNA for the CDR3 is TGCGCCAGCACCGTTTTAGCGGGGGAACACCCCTACGAGCAGTACTTC. Translation: CASTVLAGEHPYEQYF.

This clonotype was recorded at least ten times. The rearrangement joins TRBV20-1 to TRBJ1-3; D not certain. Germline V gives CDR1 DFQATT, CDR2 SNEGSKA (reference sequence). The length of the CDR3 is 12 residues. The CDR3 region is CVIKIFGNTIYF. In nucleotides, the CDR3 is TGCGTTATCAAGATTTTTGGAAACACCATATATTTT.

The V and J genes are TRBV9 and TRBJ2-7; maybe TRBD2 (5 bases). The CDR3 contains 14 residues. V lost 0 bases, J lost 0 bases, and 7 bases lay in between. In germline, CDR1 is SGDLS, CDR2 YYNGEE. The CDR3 DNA reads as TGTGCCAGCAGCGTAGACGGGAACTCCTACGAGCAGTACTTC. Encoded protein: CASSVDGNSYEQYF. Full variable domain (missing parts from reference TRBV9 and TRBJ2-7): DSGVTQTPKHLITATGQRVTLRCSPRSGDLSVYWYQQSLDQGLQFLIQYYNGEERAKGNILERFSAQQFPDLHSELNLSSLELGDSALYFCASSVDGNSYEQYFGPGTRLTVT.

This chain connects TRBV4-1 to TRBJ2-7, with D perhaps given as TRBD1 or TRBD2 (5 bases each). Trimming shortened V by 1 base and J by 5 bases, and 12 bases separated the two germline ends. In germline, CDR1 is MGHRA, CDR2 YSYEKL. The CDR3 consists of 14 residues. This CDR3 reads CASSQVGPGNEQYF. CDR3 sequence (DNA): TGCGCCAGCAGCCAAGTGGGGCCCGGGAACGAGCAGTACTTC.

In this sample, this clonotype turned up many times. Sequence at one end of the junction differs from germline and may be a read error. V is TRBV20-1 and J is TRBJ2-7; tentative D call: TRBD2 (6 bases). The CDR3 loop spans 12 amino acids. Germline lookup yields CDR1 DFQATT and CDR2 SNEGSKA (reference sequence). In DNA form, the CDR3 reads TGCAGTGCTAGAGAGGGTAGCGGAGTCCCGAACTTC. Protein product: CSAREGSGVPNF.

The table lists this clonotype with many counts. The rearrangement links TRBV12-3 or TRBV12-4 to TRBJ2-3; 10 bases align to TRBD2. Unmatched junction bases numbered 7, after V lost 5 bases and J lost 2 bases. The CDR3 extends over 16 amino acids. In nucleotides, the CDR3 is TGTGCCAGCAGTAATAGCGGGGGGACACCCACAGATACGCAGTATTTT. It codes for CASSNSGGTPTDTQYF.

This clonotype showed up many times. The chain carries TRBV20-1 and TRBJ2-3; 15 bases map to TRBD2. The V gene end was trimmed by 3 bases and the J gene end by 4 bases; junction bases not matched to a gene: 2. The CDR3 runs 15 residues. CDR1 and CDR2 from the germline V gene are DFQATT and SNEGSKA (reference sequence). DNA of the CDR3: TGCAGTGCTAGTGGACTAGCGGGGGGGCCAGATACGCAGTATTTT. It translates to CSASGLAGGPDTQYF.

The chain carries TRBV6-1 and TRBJ1-1, with D hard to call. The V end lost 2 bases, the J end lost 0 bases, and 13 bases lay between the germline ends. The CDR3 has 16 amino acids. Germline loops: CDR1 MNHNS, CDR2 SASEGT. The CDR3 protein is CASSERSWFMNTEAFF. The DNA for the CDR3 is TGTGCCAGCAGTGAAAGGAGTTGGTTCATGAACACTGAAGCTTTCTTT.

This chain uses TRBV5-6 with TRBJ2-6, with D possibly matching TRBD2 (6 bases). The CDR3 totals 16 residues. Trimming pared 4 bases from V and 2 bases from J, leaving 13 bases between. Germline V gene data show CDR1 as SGHDT and CDR2 as YYEEEE. The CDR3 bases are TGTGCCAGCAGCCGGGAGCTGGTGGCTGGGGCCAACGTCCTGACTTTC. Amino acid sequence: CASSRELVAGANVLTF.

V usage is TRBV12-3 or TRBV12-4 and J usage is TRBJ2-1; 14 nucleotides match TRBD2. V lost 8 bases and J lost 9; bases outside the gene matches: 21. CDR3 length equals 19 residues. The CDR3 reads CASGSRLAGGPTGDAEQFF. The DNA for the CDR3 is TGTGCCAGCGGTTCCCGACTAGCGGGGGGGCCCACCGGGGACGCTGAGCAGTTCTTC.

This clonotype was seen more than once but under ten times. The rearrangement links TRBV4-3 to TRBJ2-5; D tentatively reads TRBD1 or TRBD2 (5 bases each). The V and J ends lost 0 bases and 9 bases respectively, with 29 bases between them. Per the germline V gene, CDR1 is LGHNA and CDR2 is YSLEER. This CDR3 region has 19 residues. The CDR3 reads CASSQDIADDLTNLGPQYF. The CDR3, as DNA: TGCGCCAGCAGCCAAGATATCGCCGACGACTTGACTAATTTGGGGCCCCAGTACTTC.

In this sample, this clonotype turned up a few times. The chain employs TRBV7-2 and TRBJ2-7; TRBD2 might be the D (5 bases). The CDR3 covers 14 residues. The germline gives CDR1 SGHTA, CDR2 FQGNSA. V lost 0 bases to trimming and J lost 4 bases, with 10 bases between them. As DNA, the CDR3 is TGTGCCAGCAGCTTAGCTGAGGGAAAATACGAGCAGTACTTC. Protein: CASSLAEGKYEQYF.

This clonotype was picked up a small number of times. The chain has TRBV19 and TRBJ1-2, with 7 bases lining up with TRBD1. Germline trimming cut 6 bases from V and 3 bases from J; bases unmatched to any gene: 4. Germline CDR1 reads LNHDA; CDR2 reads SQIVND (reference sequence). This CDR3 has 13 amino acids. CDR3: CASSPGQHYGYTF. CDR3 bases: TGTGCCAGTAGCCCGGGACAGCACTATGGCTACACCTTC.

V and J are TRBV7-2 and TRBJ2-5, with D unresolved. CDR1 and CDR2 (germline): SGHTA, FQGNSA. The CDR3 totals 13 residues. Between the trimmed V and J ends, which lost 4 bases and 5 bases, there was a span of 11 bases. Here the CDR3 DNA reads TGTGCCAGCAGCTCCCGGCAAGGGGAGACCCAGTACTTC. The encoded protein is CASSSRQGETQYF. Full variable domain (rest looked up from reference TRBV7-2 and TRBJ2-5): GAGVSQSPSNKVTEKGKDVELRCDPISGHTALYWYRQSLGQGLEFLIYFQGNSAPDKSGLPSDRFSAERTGGSVSTLTIQRTQQEDSAVYLCASSSRQGETQYFGPGTRLLVL.

A remark on this clonotype: This may come from a read error, since a much larger clone is one base off. V and J are TRBV5-6 and TRBJ1-5, with 7 nucleotides matching TRBD1. The germline gives CDR1 SGHDT, CDR2 YYEEEE. The CDR3 is 14 amino acids. CDR3 residues: CASSQQGTHQPQRF. CDR3 bases: TGTGCCAGCAGCCAACAGGGGACACATCAGCCCCAGCGTTTT.

The chain uses TRBV7-8 and TRBJ2-7, with a possible D match to TRBD1 (6 bases). The CDR3 loop spans 15 amino acids. Per germline, CDR1 SGHVS and CDR2 FQNEAQ. V lost 5 bases and J lost 2, with 16 bases in between. CDR3 in amino acids: CASSPRDRFPYEQYF. CDR3 sequence (DNA): TGTGCCAGCAGCCCAAGAGACAGGTTCCCCTACGAGCAGTACTTC.